This TCR beta chain was recovered during a study of graft-versus-host responses after intestinal transplantation. Graft-derived tissue was subjected to processing to liberate intraepithelial and lamina propria lymphocytes. V lost 5 bases and J 4 bases, leaving 14 bases between the germline ends. From germline, CDR1 is SGHAT and CDR2 FQNNGV. This CDR3 comprises 14 residues. Clones were sequenced by immunoSEQ multiplex PCR, and TCRdb holds only the in-frame ones, with some missing. The repertoire holds about 63,000 clones, approximately 91% seen once, with around 1.8% in the top ten. The sequence was collected from a human patient who received an intestinal transplant, so some T cells may come from the graft donor. The rearrangement links TRBV11-2 to TRBJ2-5, with D perhaps matching TRBD1 (6 bases). The starting material was ileum tissue, obtained roughly 390 days after transplant. CDR3 in amino acids: CASSPLFRGETQYF. As DNA, the CDR3 is TGTGCCAGCAGCCCGTTGTTCAGGGGAGAGACCCAGTACTTC.